The 2 T cell receptor beta chains below were found in one sample sequenced in a study of blood T cell repertoires in COVID-19. Some clones are missing from TCRdb's copy, which holds only in-frame ones; the method was immunoSEQ multiplex PCR. The table has some 320,000 clones, 85% seen once. The sequenced material came from PBMCs or T cells enriched from blood (not recorded which). Source of these receptors: a woman aged 30 to 39 who had been exposed to COVID-19.

DNA for the CDR3: TGTGCCAGCAGTCCACAGGGGTCTGGGGCCAACGTCCTGACTTTC. This gives the protein CASSPQGSGANVLTF. The chain couples TRBV28 to TRBJ2-6; 7 nucleotides align to TRBD1. The V gene end was trimmed by 5 bases and the J gene end by 1 base; junction bases not matched to a gene: 2. Per the germline V gene, CDR1 is MDHEN and CDR2 is SYDVKM. CDR3 length: 15 residues. Full variable domain (rest looked up from reference TRBV28 and TRBJ2-6): DVKVTQSSRYLVKRTGEKVFLECVQDMDHENMFWYRQDPGLGLRLIYFSYDVKMKEKGDIPEGYSVSREKKERFSLILESASTNQTSMYLCASSPQGSGANVLTFGAGSRLTVL.

The chain carries TRBV5-1 and TRBJ1-6; possible D gene TRBD1, 6 bases. The CDR3 runs to 16 residues. From germline, CDR1 is SGHRS and CDR2 YFSETQ. The V gene lost 6 bases and the J gene lost 0 bases, with 13 bases spanning the gap. The CDR3 region has the DNA TGCGCCAGCACCGACAGGAGTAGCTCCTATAATTCACCCCTCCACTTT. Translation gives CASTDRSSSYNSPLHF.